These T cell receptor beta chains were read from a single sample in a study of T cell changes during pregnancy in multiple sclerosis. The method was immunoSEQ multiplex PCR; TCRdb's version includes in-frame clones alone and lacks a portion of them. The data contain around 50,000 clones, about 86% of them singletons. The sample consisted of peripheral blood from another person, used as feeder cells. These receptors all stem from a human donor whose cells served as feeder cells for cultures in a pregnancy study. Both conserved end residues are part of each CDR3. Each record gives: clone size, D gene, CDR3 length, J gene, V gene, CDR3 protein, CDR3 DNA. D genes are given only for firm matches. Some rows mark clone size as missing; the rest say once, few, many or name a class of expanded clone.

clone_size: few; d_call: TRBD1; cdr3_length: 15; j_call: TRBJ1-3; v_call: TRBV6-1; cdr3_aa: CASSEVGQGGNTIYF; cdr3_nt: TGTGCCAGCAGTGAAGTAGGACAGGGAGGAAACACCATATATTTT
clone_size: -; d_call: TRBD2; cdr3_length: 14; j_call: TRBJ2-7; v_call: TRBV7-2; cdr3_aa: CASRKTSGSYEQYF; cdr3_nt: TGTGCCAGCAGAAAGACTAGCGGGAGCTACGAGCAGTACTTC
clone_size: -; d_call: -; cdr3_length: 15; j_call: TRBJ1-4; v_call: TRBV6-6; cdr3_aa: CASSYSGSPNEKLFF; cdr3_nt: TGTGCCAGCAGTTACTCAGGCAGCCCTAATGAAAAACTGTTTTTT
clone_size: -; d_call: -; cdr3_length: 14; j_call: TRBJ1-1; v_call: TRBV19; cdr3_aa: CASSIAVMNTEAFF; cdr3_nt: TGTGCCAGTAGTATAGCGGTCATGAACACTGAAGCTTTCTTT
clone_size: once; d_call: -; cdr3_length: 15; j_call: TRBJ2-7; v_call: TRBV7-9; cdr3_aa: CASSLQAGSSYEQYF; cdr3_nt: TGTGCCAGCAGCTTACAAGCAGGGAGCTCCTACGAGCAGTACTTC
clone_size: -; d_call: -; cdr3_length: 11; j_call: TRBJ2-1; v_call: TRBV2; cdr3_aa: CASSERYEQFF; cdr3_nt: TGTGCCAGCAGTGAAAGGTATGAGCAGTTCTTC
clone_size: -; d_call: -; cdr3_length: 13; j_call: TRBJ1-2; v_call: TRBV6-1; cdr3_aa: CASSEIGPYGYTF; cdr3_nt: TGTGCCAGCAGTGAAATCGGGCCCTATGGCTACACCTTC
clone_size: -; d_call: -; cdr3_length: 15; j_call: TRBJ1-4; v_call: TRBV15; cdr3_aa: CATSRLTTTNEKLFF; cdr3_nt: TGTGCCACCAGCAGGCTCACGACAACTAATGAAAAACTGTTTTTT
clone_size: -; d_call: -; cdr3_length: 17; j_call: TRBJ1-2; v_call: TRBV25-1; cdr3_aa: CASSEYRAGSLNYGYTF; cdr3_nt: TGTGCCAGCAGTGAATATAGGGCAGGCAGTCTGAACTATGGCTACACCTTC
clone_size: once; d_call: -; cdr3_length: 15; j_call: TRBJ1-2; v_call: TRBV18; cdr3_aa: CASSPRPDGDYGYTF; cdr3_nt: TGTGCCAGCTCCCCGCGGCCGGACGGAGACTATGGCTACACCTTC
clone_size: -; d_call: -; cdr3_length: 16; j_call: TRBJ1-1; v_call: TRBV10-2; cdr3_aa: CASSEPGYMGNTEAFF; cdr3_nt: TGCGCCAGCAGTGAGCCGGGCTATATGGGAAACACTGAAGCTTTCTTT
clone_size: -; d_call: -; cdr3_length: 16; j_call: TRBJ2-5; v_call: TRBV5-1; cdr3_aa: CASSLGGTARLETQYF; cdr3_nt: TGCGCCAGCAGCCTGGGGGGGACAGCCCGCTTGGAGACCCAGTACTTC
clone_size: -; d_call: -; cdr3_length: 16; j_call: TRBJ1-5; v_call: TRBV5-5; cdr3_aa: CASSFGGTDSNQPQHF; cdr3_nt: TGTGCCAGCAGCTTCGGAGGGACGGATAGCAATCAGCCCCAGCATTTT
clone_size: -; d_call: TRBD1; cdr3_length: 15; j_call: TRBJ2-1; v_call: TRBV11-3; cdr3_aa: CASSPTGGAYNEQFF; cdr3_nt: TGTGCCAGCAGCCCTACAGGGGGCGCCTACAATGAGCAGTTCTTC
clone_size: -; d_call: -; cdr3_length: 14; j_call: TRBJ2-7; v_call: TRBV9; cdr3_aa: CASSPGAGYYEQYF; cdr3_nt: TGTGCCAGCAGCCCAGGGGCAGGCTACTACGAGCAGTACTTC
clone_size: -; d_call: -; cdr3_length: 14; j_call: TRBJ2-7; v_call: TRBV5-6; cdr3_aa: CASSLVGTPYEQYF; cdr3_nt: TGTGCCAGCAGCTTGGTAGGGACCCCCTACGAGCAGTACTTC
clone_size: -; d_call: TRBD1; cdr3_length: 15; j_call: TRBJ2-5; v_call: TRBV6-5; cdr3_aa: CASSYSGTGKETQYF; cdr3_nt: TGTGCCAGCAGTTACTCGGGGACAGGGAAAGAGACCCAGTACTTC
clone_size: -; d_call: TRBD1; cdr3_length: 14; j_call: TRBJ1-5; v_call: TRBV4-2; cdr3_aa: CASSQVTGDQPQHF; cdr3_nt: TGTGCCAGCAGCCAGGTCACAGGGGATCAGCCCCAGCATTTT
clone_size: -; d_call: TRBD1; cdr3_length: 19; j_call: TRBJ2-2; v_call: TRBV7-9; cdr3_aa: CASSHPGQGAIGNTGELFF; cdr3_nt: TGTGCCAGCAGCCATCCGGGACAGGGGGCAATTGGGAACACCGGGGAGCTGTTTTTT
clone_size: -; d_call: -; cdr3_length: 16; j_call: TRBJ2-3; v_call: TRBV6-5; cdr3_aa: CASSYWAGGGTDTQYF; cdr3_nt: TGTGCCAGCAGTTACTGGGCTGGAGGTGGCACAGATACGCAGTATTTT